This TCR beta chain derives from a study of control samples from healthy donors and cancer patients. This CDR3 contains 12 residues. CDR1 MNHEY and CDR2 SMNVEV come from the germline V gene (reference sequence). The V end lost 3 bases, the J end lost 3 bases, and 3 bases lay between the germline ends. Here immunoSEQ multiplex PCR was the method, and the copy in TCRdb shows in-frame clones only, minus some. The data contain about 120,000 clones, 93% of them seen just once; the ten biggest clones take up approximately 2.5%. Sample: blood. V usage is TRBV27 and J usage is TRBJ1-5, with D uncertain. The sequence came from a man younger than 45 in good health. The CDR3 region is CASSFPNQPQHF. Here the CDR3 DNA reads TGTGCCAGCAGTTTCCCCAATCAGCCCCAGCATTTT.